This is a list of T cell receptor beta chains from one sample in a study of shared clonotypes between healthy human individuals. The repertoire was sequenced with immunoSEQ multiplex PCR; TCRdb's copy has only in-frame clones and lacks some. Here the sample spans about 590,000 clones, 95% to 96% being singletons. The sample was naive CD8+ T cells sorted from blood. Receptors were obtained from a woman younger than 45 in good health. Both conserved end residues are part of each CDR3. The D gene is left open where the match is weak. Clone sizes are given selectively: once, few, many, or a class where the clone is expanded.

NA,TRBV7-9,NA,TRBJ1-2,CASSRDAGRIGGYTF,TGTGCCAGCAGCAGAGATGCAGGGAGGATCGGCGGCTACACCTTT
NA,TRBV6-1,NA,TRBJ2-1,CATLTGNEQFF,TGTGCCACCCTCACGGGGAATGAGCAGTTCTTC
NA,TRBV28,NA,TRBJ2-1,CASSFPAGREQFF,TGTGCCAGCAGTTTCCCTGCGGGTCGTGAGCAGTTCTTC
NA,TRBV2,TRBD2,TRBJ2-7,CASSEGGESYEQYF,TGTGCCAGCAGTGAGGGGGGGGAGTCCTACGAGCAGTACTTC
NA,TRBV11-2,NA,TRBJ1-1,CASSLRGSSEDTEAFF,TGTGCCAGCAGCTTACGAGGAAGCAGTGAGGACACTGAAGCTTTCTTT
NA,TRBV4-1,TRBD1,TRBJ1-2,CASSQVGTVGYTF,TGCGCCAGCAGCCAAGTCGGGACAGTAGGCTACACCTTC
NA,TRBV27,NA,TRBJ1-2,CASSLSAGTNYGYTF,TGTGCCAGCAGTTTATCGGCAGGGACTAACTATGGCTACACCTTC
NA,TRBV11-2,NA,TRBJ2-2,CASTRYRVADTGELFF,TGTGCCAGCACGCGATACAGGGTCGCCGACACCGGGGAGCTGTTTTTT
once,TRBV11-2,TRBD2,TRBJ2-7,CASSHRGLAGGPYEQYF,TGTGCCAGCAGCCACCGGGGACTAGCGGGAGGGCCTTACGAGCAGTACTTC
once,TRBV30,TRBD1,TRBJ1-5,CAWSVQGGLSANQPQHF,TGTGCCTGGAGTGTACAGGGGGGCTTATCGGCCAATCAGCCCCAGCATTTT
NA,TRBV9,NA,TRBJ2-1,CASSVGTDYNEQFF,TGTGCCAGCAGCGTAGGAACGGACTACAATGAGCAGTTCTTC
NA,TRBV19,TRBD1,TRBJ2-2,CASGTGYTGELFF,TGTGCCAGTGGGACAGGGTACACCGGGGAGCTGTTTTTT
few,TRBV7-2,TRBD2,TRBJ2-2,CASSRGSGRVGELFF,TGTGCCAGCAGCCGGGGGAGCGGGAGAGTGGGGGAGCTGTTTTTT
NA,TRBV6-1,NA,TRBJ1-3,CASRTGSGNTIYF,TGTGCCAGCAGAACAGGCTCTGGAAACACCATATATTTT
NA,TRBV28,TRBD1,TRBJ2-7,CASRTGLTYEQYF,TGTGCCAGTCGGACAGGGCTAACCTACGAGCAGTACTTC
once,TRBV19,NA,TRBJ1-1,CASSTGGNTEAFF,TGTGCCAGTAGTACCGGGGGGAACACTGAAGCTTTCTTT
NA,TRBV5-6,NA,TRBJ2-3,CASSLRDTTITDTQYF,TGTGCCAGCAGCCTCAGGGACACCACTATCACAGATACGCAGTATTTT
NA,TRBV14,NA,TRBJ2-1,CASSLQGNEQFF,TGTGCCTCCTCACTCCAGGGGAATGAGCAGTTCTTC